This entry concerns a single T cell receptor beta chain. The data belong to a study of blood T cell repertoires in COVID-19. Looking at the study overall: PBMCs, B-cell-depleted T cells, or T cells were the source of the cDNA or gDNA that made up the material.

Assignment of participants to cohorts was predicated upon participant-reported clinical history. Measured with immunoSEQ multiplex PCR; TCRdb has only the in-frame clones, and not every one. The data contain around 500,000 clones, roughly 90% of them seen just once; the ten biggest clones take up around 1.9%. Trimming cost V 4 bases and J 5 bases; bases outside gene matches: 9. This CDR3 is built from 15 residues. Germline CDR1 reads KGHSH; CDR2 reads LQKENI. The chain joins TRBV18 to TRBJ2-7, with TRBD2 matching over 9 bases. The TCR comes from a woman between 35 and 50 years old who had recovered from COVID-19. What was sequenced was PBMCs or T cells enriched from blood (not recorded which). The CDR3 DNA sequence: TGTGCCAGCTCACTGGCGGGAGGGTCAGGGAACGAGCAGTACTTC. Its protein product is CASSLAGGSGNEQYF.